Listed below are T cell receptor beta chains from one sample, sequenced in a study of blood T cell repertoires in COVID-19. TCRdb keeps only in-frame clones here, not all; method: immunoSEQ multiplex PCR. Of 250,000 to 350,000 clones detected, 70% to 90% appear once; the ten largest clones hold around 13%. Sequencing used peripheral blood. The receptors were sampled from a woman aged 55-69 years with acute or convalescent COVID-19. Each CDR3 is given with its conserved first and last residue. The D gene is left open where the match is weak. A clone size is listed for some rows: how often the clone was seen (once, few, many), or a class if it is expanded.

V: TRBV19; D: .; size: .; J: TRBJ1-2; CDR3: CASRKVGTRANYGYTF; DNA: TGTGCCAGTAGAAAAGTAGGGACAAGGGCTAACTATGGCTACACCTTC
V: TRBV6-6; D: .; size: .; J: TRBJ2-5; CDR3: CASSYSQGRETQYF; DNA: TGTGCCAGCAGTTACTCGCAGGGTCGGGAGACCCAGTACTTC
V: TRBV6-5; D: TRBD1; size: .; J: TRBJ1-5; CDR3: CASSRQGVYNQPQHF; DNA: TGTGCCAGCAGCAGACAGGGGGTATACAATCAGCCCCAGCATTTT
V: TRBV19; D: TRBD2; size: .; J: TRBJ2-1; CDR3: CASSHIAGASNEQFF; DNA: TGTGCCAGTAGTCACATAGCGGGGGCTTCCAATGAGCAGTTCTTC
V: TRBV7-3; D: .; size: .; J: TRBJ2-2; CDR3: CASSLIGARRANTGELFF; DNA: TGTGCCAGCAGCTTAATAGGGGCTAGAAGAGCGAACACCGGGGAGCTGTTTTTT
V: TRBV25-1; D: TRBD1; size: .; J: TRBJ1-5; CDR3: CASSQTGLNQPQHF; DNA: TGTGCCAGCAGTCAGACAGGGTTAAATCAGCCCCAGCATTTT
V: TRBV9; D: .; size: .; J: TRBJ1-1; CDR3: CASSLVQGQNTEAFF; DNA: TGTGCCAGCAGCTTAGTACAGGGCCAGAACACTGAAGCTTTCTTT
V: TRBV6-2/TRBV6-3; D: TRBD1; size: .; J: TRBJ1-5; CDR3: CASSYSRQGMQPQHF; DNA: TGTGCCAGCAGTTACTCGAGACAGGGGATGCAGCCCCAGCATTTT
V: TRBV4-3; D: .; size: once; J: TRBJ2-1; CDR3: CASSQDFTTYNEQFF; DNA: TGCGCCAGCAGCCAAGATTTCACTACCTACAATGAGCAGTTCTTC
V: TRBV2; D: .; size: .; J: TRBJ2-7; CDR3: CASSQGYEQYF; DNA: TGTGCCAGCAGTCAGGGCTACGAGCAGTACTTC
V: TRBV27; D: TRBD2; size: .; J: TRBJ2-7; CDR3: CASSLEGGYEQYF; DNA: TGTGCCAGCAGTTTAGAGGGAGGGTACGAGCAGTACTTC
V: TRBV19; D: .; size: .; J: TRBJ2-1; CDR3: CASTSFLNEQFF; DNA: TGTGCCAGTACTAGTTTTCTCAATGAGCAGTTCTTC
V: TRBV5-1; D: TRBD1; size: .; J: TRBJ2-7; CDR3: CASSQPGQGAGEQYF; DNA: TGCGCCAGCAGCCAGCCGGGACAGGGGGCGGGAGAGCAGTACTTC
V: TRBV7-2; D: TRBD2; size: .; J: TRBJ2-5; CDR3: CASSTGFTSGAAQYF; DNA: TGTGCCAGCAGCACCGGATTCACTAGCGGGGCGGCCCAGTACTTC
V: TRBV2; D: TRBD1; size: .; J: TRBJ2-2; CDR3: CASSPEGRQGASGELFF; DNA: TGTGCCAGCAGTCCTGAGGGGCGGCAGGGGGCCTCCGGGGAGCTGTTTTTT
V: TRBV14; D: TRBD2; size: .; J: TRBJ2-5; CDR3: CASSQRGGPETQYF; DNA: TGTGCCAGCAGCCAACGCGGGGGGCCGGAGACCCAGTACTTC
V: TRBV28; D: TRBD2; size: .; J: TRBJ2-2; CDR3: CASSLAGFDTGELFF; DNA: TGTGCCAGCAGCTTAGCGGGATTTGACACCGGGGAGCTGTTTTTT
V: TRBV12-3/TRBV12-4; D: TRBD1; size: .; J: TRBJ1-2; CDR3: CASRQGWGYTF; DNA: TGTGCCAGCAGACAGGGGTGGGGCTACACCTTC
V: TRBV3-1/TRBV3-2; D: TRBD2; size: .; J: TRBJ2-7; CDR3: CASSPGTSGGTYEQYF; DNA: TGTGCCAGCAGCCCCGGGACTAGCGGGGGCACCTACGAGCAGTACTTC
V: TRBV29-1; D: TRBD1; size: .; J: TRBJ1-1; CDR3: CSVEQGASTEAFF; DNA: TGCAGCGTTGAACAGGGGGCGAGCACTGAAGCTTTCTTT
V: TRBV24-1; D: .; size: .; J: TRBJ2-2; CDR3: CATSDTFPGELFF; DNA: TGTGCCACCAGTGATACATTCCCCGGGGAGCTGTTTTTT
V: TRBV28; D: .; size: once; J: TRBJ1-2; CDR3: CASTITGGQGPFYTF; DNA: TGTGCCAGCACCATTACTGGCGGTCAGGGCCCCTTCTACACCTTC
V: TRBV6-2/TRBV6-3; D: .; size: .; J: TRBJ2-3; CDR3: CASSHGGIPDTQYF; DNA: TGTGCCAGCAGTCATGGCGGGATCCCAGATACGCAGTATTTT
V: TRBV6-2/TRBV6-3; D: .; size: .; J: TRBJ1-6; CDR3: CASSQQGFNSPLHF; DNA: TGTGCCAGCAGCCAACAGGGTTTCAATTCACCCCTCCACTTT
V: TRBV19; D: TRBD1; size: .; J: TRBJ1-1; CDR3: CASREGQMNTEAFF; DNA: TGTGCCAGTAGGGAGGGACAGATGAACACTGAAGCTTTCTTT
V: TRBV6-5; D: TRBD1; size: .; J: TRBJ1-3; CDR3: CASSYDRGNTIYF; DNA: TGTGCCAGCAGTTACGACAGGGGGAACACCATATATTTT
V: TRBV18; D: .; size: .; J: TRBJ1-4; CDR3: CASSPRETVNEKLFF; DNA: TGTGCCAGCTCACCACGCGAGACAGTTAATGAAAAACTGTTTTTT
V: TRBV28; D: TRBD1; size: .; J: TRBJ2-5; CDR3: CASSSSQGAETQYF; DNA: TGTGCCAGCAGTTCCTCACAGGGGGCAGAGACCCAGTACTTC
V: TRBV9; D: .; size: .; J: TRBJ2-2; CDR3: CASSVASGEVTGELFF; DNA: TGTGCCAGCAGCGTAGCTTCAGGGGAAGTCACCGGGGAGCTGTTTTTT
V: TRBV4-1; D: TRBD1; size: .; J: TRBJ2-1; CDR3: CASSQVRGIYNEQFF; DNA: TGCGCCAGCAGCCAAGTCAGGGGGATATACAATGAGCAGTTCTTC
V: TRBV27; D: TRBD1; size: .; J: TRBJ1-5; CDR3: CASSLRGGDQPQHF; DNA: TGTGCCAGCAGTTTACGAGGGGGCGATCAGCCCCAGCATTTT
V: TRBV28; D: .; size: .; J: TRBJ2-3; CDR3: CASSLRSGGRQYF; DNA: TGTGCCAGCAGTTTAAGGTCCGGGGGACGGCAGTATTTT
V: TRBV27; D: .; size: .; J: TRBJ2-7; CDR3: CASSLSTVHFSYEQYF; DNA: TGTGCCAGCAGTTTATCCACCGTCCACTTCTCCTACGAGCAGTACTTC
V: TRBV6-6; D: TRBD2; size: .; J: TRBJ2-7; CDR3: CASSYSREGYEQYF; DNA: TGTGCCAGCAGTTACTCTCGGGAGGGCTACGAGCAGTACTTC
V: TRBV7-9; D: TRBD1; size: .; J: TRBJ1-3; CDR3: CASSFGGYRGRGNTIYF; DNA: TGTGCCAGCAGCTTTGGCGGATACAGGGGGCGCGGAAACACCATATATTTT
V: TRBV4-3; D: .; size: .; J: TRBJ1-6; CDR3: CASSQVTAGNSPLHF; DNA: TGCGCCAGCAGCCAAGTTACGGCGGGTAATTCACCCCTCCACTTT
V: TRBV7-2; D: .; size: .; J: TRBJ2-7; CDR3: CASSLAAEVRF; DNA: TGTGCCAGCAGCTTAGCGGCGGAGGTCCGCTTC
V: TRBV6-1; D: .; size: .; J: TRBJ1-3; CDR3: CASSDTGSGNTIYF; DNA: TGTGCCAGCAGTGACACAGGCTCTGGAAACACCATATATTTT
V: TRBV27; D: TRBD1; size: .; J: TRBJ2-7; CDR3: CASSSRTGHDEQYF; DNA: TGTGCCAGCAGTTCCCGGACAGGGCACGACGAGCAGTACTTC
V: TRBV2; D: .; size: .; J: TRBJ1-5; CDR3: CASSPVNSNQPQHF; DNA: TGTGCCAGCAGTCCGGTAAATAGCAATCAGCCCCAGCATTTT
V: TRBV27; D: .; size: .; J: TRBJ2-7; CDR3: CASIGRGENEQYF; DNA: TGTGCCAGCATCGGCAGGGGAGAGAACGAGCAGTACTTC
V: TRBV7-3; D: TRBD2; size: .; J: TRBJ2-3; CDR3: CASSLTGTSGRALTDTQYF; DNA: TGTGCCAGCAGCTTAACCGGGACTAGCGGGAGGGCCTTAACAGATACGCAGTATTTT
V: TRBV29-1; D: .; size: .; J: TRBJ2-7; CDR3: CSVSGGAGSYEQYF; DNA: TGCAGCGTTTCGGGGGGCGCAGGATCCTACGAGCAGTACTTC
V: TRBV2; D: TRBD2; size: .; J: TRBJ2-7; CDR3: CATQSGGASYEQYF; DNA: TGTGCCACCCAAAGCGGGGGCGCGTCCTACGAGCAGTACTTC
V: TRBV19; D: .; size: .; J: TRBJ2-7; CDR3: CASSPKGDEQYF; DNA: TGTGCCAGTAGTCCGAAAGGGGACGAGCAGTACTTC
V: TRBV7-9; D: TRBD2; size: .; J: TRBJ2-1; CDR3: CASSFPFGSGGPNEQFF; DNA: TGTGCCAGCAGCTTCCCTTTCGGTAGCGGGGGGCCCAATGAGCAGTTCTTC
V: TRBV2; D: .; size: .; J: TRBJ1-1; CDR3: CASSATPMNTEAFF; DNA: TGTGCCAGCAGTGCGACACCTATGAACACTGAAGCTTTCTTT
V: TRBV5-1; D: .; size: .; J: TRBJ2-2; CDR3: CASSLELENTGELFF; DNA: TGCGCCAGCAGCTTGGAACTAGAGAACACCGGGGAGCTGTTTTTT
V: TRBV6-2/TRBV6-3; D: .; size: .; J: TRBJ2-2; CDR3: CASSRGTAIPRELFF; DNA: TGTGCCAGCAGCCGCGGGACTGCCATCCCGAGGGAGCTGTTTTTT
V: TRBV4-1; D: .; size: .; J: TRBJ1-5; CDR3: CASSQDITSIQPQHF; DNA: TGCGCCAGCAGCCAAGATATAACTAGTATACAGCCCCAGCATTTT
V: TRBV7-3; D: TRBD1; size: .; J: TRBJ2-5; CDR3: CASSPGQGKETQYF; DNA: TGTGCCAGCAGCCCTGGACAGGGGAAAGAGACCCAGTACTTC
V: TRBV7-9; D: .; size: once; J: TRBJ1-2; CDR3: CASSPEVWLVGYTF; DNA: TGTGCCAGCAGCCCGGAGGTTTGGTTAGTTGGCTACACCTTC
V: TRBV6-6; D: .; size: .; J: TRBJ2-5; CDR3: CASSQSGETQYF; DNA: TGTGCCAGCAGCCAAAGTGGCGAGACCCAGTACTTC
V: TRBV18; D: TRBD2; size: .; J: TRBJ2-7; CDR3: CASSSGTGGEQYF; DNA: TGTGCCAGCTCATCCGGGACGGGGGGCGAGCAGTACTTC
V: TRBV7-3; D: TRBD2; size: .; J: TRBJ2-7; CDR3: CASSLLAGSSYEQYF; DNA: TGTGCCAGCAGCTTACTAGCGGGAAGCTCCTACGAGCAGTACTTC